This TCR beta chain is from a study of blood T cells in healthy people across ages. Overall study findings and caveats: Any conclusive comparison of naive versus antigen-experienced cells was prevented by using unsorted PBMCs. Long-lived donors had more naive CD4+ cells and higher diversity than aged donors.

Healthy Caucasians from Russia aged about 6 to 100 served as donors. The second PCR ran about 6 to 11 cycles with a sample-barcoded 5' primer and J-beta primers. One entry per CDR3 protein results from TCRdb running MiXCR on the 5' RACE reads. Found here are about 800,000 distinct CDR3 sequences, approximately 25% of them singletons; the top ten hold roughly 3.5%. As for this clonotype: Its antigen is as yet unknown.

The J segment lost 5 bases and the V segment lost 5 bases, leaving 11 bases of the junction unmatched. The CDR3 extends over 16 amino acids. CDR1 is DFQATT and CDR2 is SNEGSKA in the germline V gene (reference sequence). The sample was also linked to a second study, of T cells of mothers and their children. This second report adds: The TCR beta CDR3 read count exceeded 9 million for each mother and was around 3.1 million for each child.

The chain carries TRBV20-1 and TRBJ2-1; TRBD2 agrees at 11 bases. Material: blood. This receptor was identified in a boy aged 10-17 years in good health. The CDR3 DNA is TGCAGTGCTCCGATAGCGGGGGGGCGGGCCCACAATGAGCAGTTCTTC. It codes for CSAPIAGGRAHNEQFF.